Presented here are 29 T cell receptor beta chains from one specimen sequenced in a study of blood T cell repertoires in COVID-19. Profiled with immunoSEQ multiplex PCR; TCRdb holds only in-frame clones, not every one. This table holds about 350,000 clones, approximately 90% found once. The sequenced sample was peripheral blood. Receptors were obtained from a young woman who had recovered from COVID-19.

This chain joins TRBV4-3 and TRBJ1-1, with D possibly being TRBD1 (5 bases). Germline V gene data show CDR1 as LGHNA and CDR2 as YSLEER. The CDR3 sequence is 14 residues long. Trimming left V 0 bases short and J 10 bases short, with 15 bases between. The CDR3 is CASSQEGRRGRAFF. The CDR3 region has the DNA TGCGCCAGCAGCCAAGAGGGTCGGAGGGGTCGAGCTTTCTTT.

The chain combines TRBV19 with TRBJ2-1, with 11 bases fitting TRBD2. V lost 5 bases, J lost 7 bases, and 4 bases stayed unmatched. This CDR3 region has 14 residues. The germline CDR1 and CDR2 sequences are LNHDA and SQIVND (reference sequence). The CDR3 protein is CASSQTSGTNEQFF. In nucleotides, the CDR3 is TGTGCCAGTAGTCAGACTAGCGGGACAAATGAGCAGTTCTTC.

V usage is TRBV27 and J usage is TRBJ1-6; D remains ambiguous. The V gene's germline CDR1 is MNHEY and CDR2 SMNVEV (reference sequence). With 2 bases removed from V and 5 bases from J, the gap between germline ends came to 10 bases. There are 15 residues in the CDR3. The CDR3 region has the DNA TGTGCCAGCAGTTTAATACCGCCAGATAATTCACCCCTCCACTTT. Residues: CASSLIPPDNSPLHF.

The chain joins TRBV12-5 to TRBJ1-3; D may be TRBD1 (6 bases). Germline CDR1 LGHNT, CDR2 FRNRAP. This CDR3 contains 14 residues. Deletions cut 1 base from V and 3 bases from J, with 7 bases between. In DNA form, the CDR3 reads TGTGCTAGTGGTTTGGGGACAGTTGGAAACACCATATATTTT. Translation: CASGLGTVGNTIYF.

The chain couples TRBV6-5 to TRBJ1-6; a possible D gene is TRBD1 (6 bases). Germline V CDR1 and CDR2: MNHEY, SVGAGI. The ends were cut back, 8 bases at V and 9 bases at J, with 14 bases in the middle. The CDR3 contains 13 residues. CDR3 DNA sequence: TGTGCCAGCGGGGGCAGGGAGGGTTCACCCCTCCACTTT. This encodes CASGGREGSPLHF.

The chain has TRBV6-2 or TRBV6-3 and TRBJ2-5; 8 nucleotides line up with TRBD1. Germline CDR1 MNHEY, CDR2 SVGEGT. V shed 5 bases, J shed 8 bases, and the junction held 4 bases outside the gene matches. The CDR3 has 12 amino acids. CDR3 DNA: TGTGCCAGCAGTCGGGACAGGTTCACCCAGTACTTC. Its translation is CASSRDRFTQYF.

The chain uses TRBV6-2 or TRBV6-3 and TRBJ2-7, with TRBD2 matching over 9 bases. The V and J ends lost 6 bases and 5 bases, in that order; junction bases with no gene match: 8. This CDR3 has 14 residues. Germline loops: CDR1 MNHEY, CDR2 SVGEGT. The CDR3 is CASSIAGVWNEQYV. The CDR3 DNA reads as TGTGCCAGCAGCATAGCGGGAGTTTGGAACGAGCAGTACGTC.

The chain is built from TRBV7-9 and TRBJ2-3, with TRBD2 identical over 8 bases. The CDR3 is 15 residues long. From germline, CDR1 is SEHNR and CDR2 FQNEAQ (reference sequence). J gave up 6 bases and V 1 base, and 6 bases lay outside the gene matches. CDR3 coding DNA: TGTGCCAGCAGCTTAGGCGGGGGGCGACGGGATACGCAGTATTTT. As protein: CASSLGGGRRDTQYF.

The chain uses TRBV2 and TRBJ1-1, with D possibly being TRBD1 (5 bases). V lost 6 bases and J 1 base, leaving 15 bases between the germline ends. This CDR3 contains 15 residues. Per germline, CDR1 SNHLY and CDR2 FYNNEI. The CDR3 sequence is CASRLGGLTNTEAFF. The CDR3 DNA reads as TGTGCCAGCAGACTGGGGGGGTTAACGAACACTGAAGCTTTCTTT.

The chain carries TRBV7-2 and TRBJ2-6, with TRBD1 as a possible D gene (5 bases). V was trimmed by 2 bases and J by 3 bases, leaving 11 bases between them. The germline V gene has CDR1 SGHTA and CDR2 FQGNSA. The CDR3 runs to 16 residues. The CDR3 DNA reads as TGTGCCAGCAGCTTAAAAGGGGCGCTTGGGGCCAACGTCCTGACTTTC. It translates to CASSLKGALGANVLTF.

The genes are TRBV5-1 and TRBJ2-1, with 14 bases fitting TRBD2. The V segment lost 4 bases and the J segment 3 bases; nucleotides outside the gene matches: 27. Germline loops: CDR1 SGHRS, CDR2 YFSETQ. There are 24 residues in the CDR3. The CDR3 protein is CASSLSVPTSGRAKDNPDYNEQFF. Written as DNA, the CDR3 is TGCGCCAGCAGCCTAAGCGTTCCGACTAGCGGGAGGGCGAAAGATAACCCGGACTACAATGAGCAGTTCTTC.

The chain employs TRBV6-4 and TRBJ2-3, with 11 bases aligning to TRBD2. Germline-derived CDR1 and CDR2 are MRHNA and SNTAGT. V shed 8 bases and J 5 bases; nucleotides not matched to a gene: 9. CDR3 size: 15 residues. The CDR3: CASSLLAGDVDTQYF. In DNA form, the CDR3 reads TGTGCCAGCTCTCTACTAGCGGGAGATGTAGATACGCAGTATTTT.

V and J are TRBV2 and TRBJ1-2; perhaps TRBD1 as D (5 bases). There are 13 residues in the CDR3. Trimming removed 2 bases at V and 4 bases at J, with 8 bases between. The germline CDR1 and CDR2 sequences are SNHLY and FYNNEI. CDR3 sequence: CASSEQGPYGYTF. CDR3 nucleotide sequence: TGTGCCAGCAGTGAACAGGGCCCCTATGGCTACACCTTC.

The chain uses TRBV27 and TRBJ1-1, with a tentative D call TRBD1 (6 bases). The germline V and J ends were trimmed by 5 bases and 0 bases, with 10 bases remaining between them. This CDR3 comprises 14 residues. The germline V gene has CDR1 MNHEY and CDR2 SMNVEV (reference sequence). The CDR3 spells CASSPRTVNTEAFF. Written as DNA, the CDR3 is TGTGCCAGCAGTCCCCGGACAGTGAACACTGAAGCTTTCTTT.

The V call is TRBV12-3 or TRBV12-4, the J call TRBJ2-7; tentative D call: TRBD1 (5 bases). V dropped 6 bases and J dropped 3 bases, with 12 bases sitting between them. The CDR3 contains 13 residues. The CDR3 protein is CASSAPDSYEQYV. CDR3 bases: TGTGCCAGCAGCGCTCCTGACAGCTACGAGCAGTACGTC.

The chain joins TRBV27 to TRBJ1-2, with D possibly matching TRBD1 (6 bases). This CDR3 comprises 13 residues. V dropped 5 bases and J dropped 5 bases, with 12 bases sitting between them. Germline loops: CDR1 MNHEY, CDR2 SMNVEV (reference sequence). The CDR3 here is CASSARGAYGYTF. The CDR3 nucleotides are TGTGCCAGCAGTGCCCGGGGGGCTTATGGCTACACCTTC.

The gene calls are TRBV2 and TRBJ1-5, with TRBD1 matching over 7 bases. The V gene end was trimmed by 6 bases and the J gene end by 9 bases; junction bases not matched to a gene: 5. The CDR3 loop spans 12 amino acids. Germline values: CDR1 SNHLY, CDR2 FYNNEI. CDR3 DNA: TGTGCCAGCAGCCACAGGGGCCGGCCCCAGCATTTT. It specifies CASSHRGRPQHF.

The chain carries TRBV3-1 (or the pseudogene TRBV3-2) and TRBJ2-5; no clear D. The germline V gene has CDR1 LGHDT and CDR2 YNNKEL (reference sequence). The length of the CDR3 is 16 residues. The V end lost 4 bases, the J end lost 1 base, and 16 bases lay between the germline ends. As DNA, the CDR3 is TGTGCCAGCAGCCGAGGTCGGTACTCGAGCCAAGAGACCCAGTACTTC. Translated, it gives CASSRGRYSSQETQYF.

The chain is built from TRBV6-5 and TRBJ2-7, with D possibly TRBD1 on 6 matching bases. This CDR3 has 13 residues. CDR1 is MNHEY, CDR2 SVGAGI, per germline. Trimming stripped 5 bases from V and 4 bases from J, with 12 bases between. Here the CDR3 reads CASSTRGAYEQYV. The CDR3 coding sequence is TGTGCCAGCAGTACCAGGGGCGCTTACGAGCAGTACGTC.

This sequence joins TRBV29-1 and TRBJ2-1, with a possible D match to TRBD2 (5 bases). Trimming stripped 6 bases from V and 7 bases from J, with 16 bases between. Germline CDR1 is SQVTM and CDR2 is ANQGSEA. CDR3 size: 13 residues. CDR3 sequence reads: CSVVTGERNEQFF. The CDR3 region has the DNA TGCAGCGTGGTGACCGGGGAGAGGAATGAGCAGTTCTTC.

The chain has TRBV30 and TRBJ2-7; D may be TRBD1 (7 bases). The germline V gene encodes CDR1 GTSNPN and CDR2 SVGIG (reference sequence). Trimming stripped 3 bases from V and 8 bases from J, with 11 bases between. The CDR3 spans 11 residues. In nucleotides, the CDR3 is TGTGCCTGGAGCCAGGGGGGCAAGCAGTACGTC. It codes for CAWSQGGKQYV.

The V gene is TRBV18, the J gene TRBJ2-2, with 8 bases fitting TRBD2. The CDR3 is 17 amino acids. CDR1 and CDR2 (germline): KGHSH, LQKENI. With 1 base clipped from V and 0 bases from J, the junction kept 4 bases outside the gene matches. This CDR3 is CASSPRTSWTNTGELFF. Written as DNA, the CDR3 is TGTGCCAGCTCACCACGGACTAGCTGGACGAACACCGGGGAGCTGTTTTTT.

This chain joins TRBV27 and TRBJ2-5, with D tentatively TRBD2 (5 bases). Trimming removed 6 bases from V and 0 bases from J, with 17 bases in between. The CDR3 length is 16 residues. Per germline, CDR1 MNHEY and CDR2 SMNVEV (reference sequence). The CDR3 sequence: CASSPRGYRYQETQYF. As DNA, the CDR3 is TGTGCCAGCAGCCCCAGAGGGTATCGGTACCAAGAGACCCAGTACTTC.

The chain recombines TRBV5-4 with TRBJ2-3; 12 bases are shared with TRBD2. This CDR3 region has 14 residues. Germline loops: CDR1 SGHNT, CDR2 YYREEE (reference sequence). The ends lost 4 bases at V and 5 bases at J; junction bases unmatched: 2. CDR3 residues: CASSPGLAGDTQYF. DNA for the CDR3: TGTGCCAGCAGCCCGGGACTAGCGGGAGATACGCAGTATTTT.

V and J are TRBV30 and TRBJ1-4; 8 bases are a match to TRBD1. V lost 8 bases to trimming and J lost 8 bases; unmatched junction nucleotides: 7. CDR1 is GTSNPN and CDR2 is SVGIG in the germline V gene (reference sequence). The CDR3 runs to 12 residues. The DNA for the CDR3 is TGTGCCAGAGGGCAGGGGGCGGAAAAACTGTTTTTT. It is translated as CARGQGAEKLFF.

The chain recombines TRBV19 with TRBJ2-2; 7 bases map to TRBD2. From germline, CDR1 is LNHDA and CDR2 SQIVND (reference sequence). The J segment lost 3 bases and the V segment lost 10 bases, leaving 8 bases of the junction unmatched. This CDR3 has 14 amino acids. The CDR3 DNA follows: TGTGCCACTACCTCTAGCGGCTACACCGGGGAGCTGTTTTTT. Residues: CATTSSGYTGELFF.

The chain combines TRBV7-2 with TRBJ2-5; possibly TRBD2 for D (5 bases). V was cut by 5 bases and J by 4 bases, with 8 bases left in between. Germline V gives CDR1 SGHTA, CDR2 FQGNSA. The length of the CDR3 is 12 residues. As DNA, the CDR3 is TGTGCCAGCAGCGCGCTAGCAGAGACCCAGTACTTC. Translated: CASSALAETQYF.

The rearrangement joins TRBV7-6 to TRBJ2-2; D may be TRBD1 (6 bases). The germline V and J ends were trimmed by 5 bases and 3 bases, with 16 bases remaining between them. The CDR3 has 16 amino acids. Per germline, CDR1 SGHVS and CDR2 FNYEAQ. CDR3: CASSPLGALDTGELFF. The CDR3 nucleotides read TGTGCCAGCAGCCCCTTGGGGGCCTTGGACACCGGGGAGCTGTTTTTT.

The chain combines TRBV23-1 with TRBJ1-1, with D uncertain. TRBV23-1 has ORF status, its function being uncertain. V gave up 0 bases and J gave up 5 bases, with 7 bases separating them. The CDR3 runs to 13 residues. The CDR3 region is CASSQSTRTEAFF. In DNA, the CDR3 is TGCGCCAGCAGTCAATCGACAAGGACTGAAGCTTTCTTT.